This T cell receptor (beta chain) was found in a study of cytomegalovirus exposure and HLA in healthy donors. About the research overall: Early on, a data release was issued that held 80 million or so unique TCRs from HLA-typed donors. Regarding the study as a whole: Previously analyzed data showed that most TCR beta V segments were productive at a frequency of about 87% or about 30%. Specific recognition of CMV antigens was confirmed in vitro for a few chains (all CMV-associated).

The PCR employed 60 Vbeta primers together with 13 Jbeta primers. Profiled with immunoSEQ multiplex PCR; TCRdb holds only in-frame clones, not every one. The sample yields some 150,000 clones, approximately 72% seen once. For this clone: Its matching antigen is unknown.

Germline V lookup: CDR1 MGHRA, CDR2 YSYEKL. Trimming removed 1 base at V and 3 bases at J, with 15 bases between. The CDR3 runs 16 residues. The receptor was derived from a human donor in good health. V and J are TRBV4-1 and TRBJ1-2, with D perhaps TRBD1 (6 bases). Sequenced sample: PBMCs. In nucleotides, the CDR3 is TGCGCCAGCAGCCAAGTTCAAGGGTCAGGGGACTATGGCTACACCTTC. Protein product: CASSQVQGSGDYGYTF.